The present entry profiles one T cell receptor (beta chain) with its context. This record comes from a study of T cell changes during pregnancy in multiple sclerosis. The length of the CDR3 is 13 residues. Germline CDR1 is SGDLS and CDR2 is YYNGEE. Losses at the gene ends were 6 bases for V and 7 bases for J; bases not matched to a gene: 4. The protocol was immunoSEQ multiplex PCR, while the TCRdb copy is restricted to in-frame clones and leaves out a portion. Of fewer than 75,000 clones in the sample, about 90% are singletons; the top ten hold about 2.3%. The source was peripheral blood, collected in the first trimester of pregnancy. The receptor comes from a female donor with multiple sclerosis, enrolled in a pregnancy study. The chain links TRBV9 to TRBJ2-1; 10 bases fit TRBD2. The CDR3 DNA reads TGTGCCAGCACACAGCGGGGGGGGAATGAGCAGTTCTTC. It specifies CASTQRGGNEQFF.